These T cell receptor beta chains were read from a single sample in a study of blood T cell repertoires in COVID-19. The method was immunoSEQ multiplex PCR; TCRdb's version includes in-frame clones alone and lacks a portion of them. In the table there are around 81,000 clones, around 80% of which are singletons. Sequencing input: peripheral blood. These receptors were obtained from a human donor in a cohort sampled during active COVID-19. Each CDR3 is given with its conserved first and last residue. The D gene is left open where the match is weak. Size is omitted from some rows. Given values are once, few, many or a class for expanded clones.

clone_size | j_call | v_call | d_call | cdr3_nt | cdr3_aa
. | TRBJ2-7 | TRBV7-2 | . | TGTGCCAGCAGCTTAGGGGGCCGGGACAAACGCTCCTACGAGCAGTACTTC | CASSLGGRDKRSYEQYF
. | TRBJ2-7 | TRBV2 | . | TGTGCCAGCAGTGAAGATGGCGGTGGCTACAGTGGCGGGGAGCAGTACTTC | CASSEDGGGYSGGEQYF
. | TRBJ1-2 | TRBV5-1 | . | TGCGCCAGCAGCGAGGGACAATATGGCTACACCTTC | CASSEGQYGYTF
. | TRBJ2-5 | TRBV7-2 | TRBD2 | TGTGCCAGCAGCTTATTTGGCGGGGGGGCTTTAGAGACCCAGTACTTC | CASSLFGGGALETQYF
. | TRBJ2-7 | TRBV5-5 | TRBD1 | TGTGCCAGCAGCTTTAAGGCCGACAGGGCAGGCGAGCAGTACTTC | CASSFKADRAGEQYF
. | TRBJ1-2 | TRBV29-1 | TRBD1 | TGCAGCGTTGAAGATCTTGGGCGGACAGGGGGCGTAGGTGGCTACACCTTC | CSVEDLGRTGGVGGYTF
. | TRBJ2-7 | TRBV7-8 | . | TGTGCCAGCAGCCCTCCGGGACAACAAAACTACGAGCAGTACTTC | CASSPPGQQNYEQYF
. | TRBJ1-3 | TRBV19 | . | TGTGCCAGTAGCCGAACCGCCGGGACAAATGGAAACACCATATATTTT | CASSRTAGTNGNTIYF
. | TRBJ2-1 | TRBV3-1/TRBV3-2 | . | TGTGCCAGCAGCCGGGGGGGCCAGACCTACAATGAGCAGTTCTTC | CASSRGGQTYNEQFF
once | TRBJ1-2 | TRBV19 | TRBD1 | TGTGCCAGTAGTATTATACAGGGGGCTGCTAACTATGGCTACACCTTC | CASSIIQGAANYGYTF
. | TRBJ1-6 | TRBV7-9 | TRBD1 | TGTGCCAGCAGCTTAAACCTGGACAGGGGTTCACCCCTCCACTTT | CASSLNLDRGSPLHF
. | TRBJ1-2 | TRBV3-1/TRBV3-2 | . | TGTGCCAGCAGCCAAGGCCGGGGGAACTATGGCTACACCTTC | CASSQGRGNYGYTF
. | TRBJ1-1 | TRBV29-1 | TRBD1 | TGCAGCGGACAGGGGGCGGGAGCTTTCTTT | CSGQGAGAFF
. | TRBJ1-1 | TRBV4-1 | TRBD1 | TGCGCCAGCAGCCAAGATCCTATCTCGGCAGGGGGGTACACTGAAGCTTTCTTT | CASSQDPISAGGYTEAFF
few | TRBJ2-7 | TRBV29-1 | TRBD1 | TGCAGCGTCGGACAGGGACTGGACGAGCAGTACTTC | CSVGQGLDEQYF
. | TRBJ1-4 | TRBV25-1 | TRBD1 | TGTGCCAGCAGTGAGCACAGGGGGAATAATGAAAAACTGTTTTTT | CASSEHRGNNEKLFF
. | TRBJ1-1 | TRBV7-9 | . | TGTGCCAGCAGCTTAGCGGCGCGAGGGACTGAAGCTTTCTTT | CASSLAARGTEAFF
. | TRBJ2-5 | TRBV4-3 | . | TGCGCCAGCAGCCAAGAATGGCGGAGGCGGGAGACCCAGTACTTC | CASSQEWRRRETQYF
once | TRBJ1-6 | TRBV3-1/TRBV3-2 | . | TGTGCCAGCAGCCGCGGGCGGGGGGCCCGGGGTTCACCCCTCCACTTT | CASSRGRGARGSPLHF
. | TRBJ2-5 | TRBV5-4 | TRBD1 | TGTGCCAGCAGCTCACCGACAGGGGGAATCGAGACCCAGTACTTC | CASSSPTGGIETQYF
. | TRBJ1-5 | TRBV30 | . | TGTGCCTGGGGCGTAAATCAGCCCCAGCATTTT | CAWGVNQPQHF